Listed below are T cell receptor beta chains from one sample, sequenced in a study of blood T cell repertoires in COVID-19. Data came from immunoSEQ multiplex PCR; TCRdb stores just in-frame clones and leaves some out. Of approximately 200,000 clones in the sample, around 80% are singletons; the top ten hold roughly an eighth. Specimen: peripheral blood. All receptors come from a woman in her forties or fifties with acute or convalescent COVID-19. CDR3s include the opening cysteine and the closing phenylalanine or tryptophan. The order of the fields is CDR3 protein, CDR3 DNA, CDR3 length, D gene, V gene, J gene, clone size. The D gene is left open where the match is weak. Size tells how often a clone was seen (once, few, many) or the class of an expanded clone, and some rows leave it out.

CDR3aa: CAISDPPQGKDQPQHF; CDR3nt: TGTGCCATCAGTGACCCACCCCAGGGGAAGGATCAGCCCCAGCATTTT; len: 16; d_gene: -; v_gene: TRBV10-3; j_gene: TRBJ1-5; abundance: -
CDR3aa: CASSVDRAGTEAFF; CDR3nt: TGTGCCAGCAGCGTAGACAGGGCCGGCACTGAAGCTTTCTTT; len: 14; d_gene: TRBD1; v_gene: TRBV7-2; j_gene: TRBJ1-1; abundance: -
CDR3aa: CATSAPGGEQYF; CDR3nt: TGTGCCACCAGCGCACCCGGGGGCGAGCAGTACTTC; len: 12; d_gene: -; v_gene: TRBV24-1; j_gene: TRBJ2-7; abundance: -
CDR3aa: CATQQFLLQSTEAFF; CDR3nt: TGTGCCACCCAGCAGTTCCTCCTACAGAGCACTGAAGCTTTCTTT; len: 15; d_gene: -; v_gene: TRBV6-5; j_gene: TRBJ1-1; abundance: -
CDR3aa: CASTQVAVGYTF; CDR3nt: TGTGCCAGCACCCAAGTCGCGGTTGGCTACACCTTC; len: 12; d_gene: -; v_gene: TRBV7-9; j_gene: TRBJ1-2; abundance: once
CDR3aa: CASSLGAGGPVYEQFF; CDR3nt: TGTGCCAGCAGCTTAGGGGCGGGAGGGCCCGTCTATGAGCAGTTCTTC; len: 16; d_gene: TRBD2; v_gene: TRBV7-2; j_gene: TRBJ2-1; abundance: -
CDR3aa: CASSISGISYNEQFF; CDR3nt: TGTGCCAGTAGTATAAGCGGCATCTCCTACAATGAGCAGTTCTTC; len: 15; d_gene: -; v_gene: TRBV19; j_gene: TRBJ2-1; abundance: -
CDR3aa: CASSERGETQYF; CDR3nt: TGTGCCAGCAGCGAGAGAGGGGAGACCCAGTACTTC; len: 12; d_gene: -; v_gene: TRBV11-2; j_gene: TRBJ2-5; abundance: -
CDR3aa: CAWTYGTSGSYEQYF; CDR3nt: TGTGCCTGGACATACGGGACTAGCGGCTCCTACGAGCAGTACTTC; len: 15; d_gene: TRBD2; v_gene: TRBV30; j_gene: TRBJ2-7; abundance: -
CDR3aa: CASSRQSYEQYF; CDR3nt: TGTGCCAGCAGCCGACAGTCCTACGAGCAGTACTTC; len: 12; d_gene: -; v_gene: TRBV3-1/TRBV3-2; j_gene: TRBJ2-7; abundance: -
CDR3aa: CASREGQGGPLHF; CDR3nt: TGTGCCAGCCGGGAAGGACAGGGCGGCCCCCTCCACTTT; len: 13; d_gene: TRBD1; v_gene: TRBV7-8; j_gene: TRBJ1-6; abundance: few
CDR3aa: CASSIAGSGGTYNEQFF; CDR3nt: TGTGCCAGTAGTATAGCCGGGAGCGGGGGGACCTACAATGAGCAGTTCTTC; len: 17; d_gene: TRBD2; v_gene: TRBV19; j_gene: TRBJ2-1; abundance: -
CDR3aa: CATSRDRYYGYTF; CDR3nt: TGTGCCACCAGCAGAGATCGGTACTATGGCTACACCTTC; len: 13; d_gene: -; v_gene: TRBV15; j_gene: TRBJ1-2; abundance: -
CDR3aa: CASSWKSGGVSYEQYF; CDR3nt: TGTGCCAGCAGTTGGAAATCGGGGGGCGTATCCTACGAGCAGTACTTC; len: 16; d_gene: -; v_gene: TRBV28; j_gene: TRBJ2-7; abundance: -
CDR3aa: CASSLEATPMGAEAFF; CDR3nt: TGTGCCAGCAGCTTAGAGGCCACACCTATGGGCGCTGAAGCTTTCTTT; len: 16; d_gene: -; v_gene: TRBV7-6; j_gene: TRBJ1-1; abundance: -
CDR3aa: CASSLGGPDTQYF; CDR3nt: TGCGCCAGCTCTTTGGGGGGGCCAGATACGCAGTATTTT; len: 13; d_gene: -; v_gene: TRBV5-1; j_gene: TRBJ2-3; abundance: -
CDR3aa: CASSRYGGGEYEQYF; CDR3nt: TGTGCCAGCAGCCGATACGGGGGGGGAGAATACGAGCAGTACTTC; len: 15; d_gene: TRBD2; v_gene: TRBV11-2; j_gene: TRBJ2-7; abundance: -
CDR3aa: CASSSLAGLQETQYF; CDR3nt: TGTGCCAGTAGTTCCCTAGCGGGACTCCAAGAGACCCAGTACTTC; len: 15; d_gene: TRBD2; v_gene: TRBV19; j_gene: TRBJ2-5; abundance: -
CDR3aa: CAWSVGGKAFF; CDR3nt: TGTGCCTGGAGTGTAGGCGGTAAAGCTTTCTTT; len: 11; d_gene: -; v_gene: TRBV30; j_gene: TRBJ1-1; abundance: -
CDR3aa: CASSPPGRSGNTIYF; CDR3nt: TGTGCCAGCAGTCCACCGGGTCGGTCTGGAAACACCATATATTTT; len: 15; d_gene: -; v_gene: TRBV28; j_gene: TRBJ1-3; abundance: -
CDR3aa: CASSLPTGGRTGELFF; CDR3nt: TGTGCCAGTAGTCTCCCGACAGGGGGCAGAACCGGGGAGCTGTTTTTT; len: 16; d_gene: TRBD1; v_gene: TRBV19; j_gene: TRBJ2-2; abundance: -
CDR3aa: CASSIGQGLAGELFF; CDR3nt: TGTGCCAGTAGTATCGGCCAGGGGTTGGCCGGGGAGCTGTTTTTT; len: 15; d_gene: -; v_gene: TRBV19; j_gene: TRBJ2-2; abundance: -
CDR3aa: CASSRLLTSFYSNQPQHF; CDR3nt: TGTGCCAGCAGTCGATTGTTGACATCCTTCTATAGCAATCAGCCCCAGCATTTT; len: 18; d_gene: -; v_gene: TRBV6-6; j_gene: TRBJ1-5; abundance: -
CDR3aa: CASSRAFNSPLHF; CDR3nt: TGTGCCAGCAGCCGGGCCTTCAATTCACCCCTCCACTTT; len: 13; d_gene: -; v_gene: TRBV14; j_gene: TRBJ1-6; abundance: -
CDR3aa: CASTGVNTEAFF; CDR3nt: TGCGCCTCGACAGGTGTGAACACTGAAGCTTTCTTT; len: 12; d_gene: -; v_gene: TRBV5-5; j_gene: TRBJ1-1; abundance: few
CDR3aa: CASNRGEGYNSPLHF; CDR3nt: TGTGCCAGCAACCGGGGAGAGGGCTATAATTCACCCCTCCACTTT; len: 15; d_gene: -; v_gene: TRBV5-6; j_gene: TRBJ1-6; abundance: -
CDR3aa: CASSQDLAGSGELFF; CDR3nt: TGTGCCAGCAGCCAAGACCTAGCGGGGTCCGGGGAGCTGTTTTTT; len: 15; d_gene: TRBD2; v_gene: TRBV4-2; j_gene: TRBJ2-2; abundance: -
CDR3aa: CASSSGTLAYEQYF; CDR3nt: TGTGCCAGCAGCTCCGGGACACTTGCCTACGAGCAGTACTTC; len: 14; d_gene: -; v_gene: TRBV7-2; j_gene: TRBJ2-7; abundance: -
CDR3aa: CASSFGERAFF; CDR3nt: TGTGCCAGCAGTTTTGGGGAGCGGGCTTTCTTT; len: 11; d_gene: -; v_gene: TRBV12-3/TRBV12-4; j_gene: TRBJ1-1; abundance: -
CDR3aa: CASRAQGFNYGYTF; CDR3nt: TGTGCCAGTAGAGCCCAGGGGTTTAACTATGGCTACACCTTC; len: 14; d_gene: -; v_gene: TRBV19; j_gene: TRBJ1-2; abundance: -
CDR3aa: CSSRGGIYQETQYF; CDR3nt: TGCAGCTCCCGAGGAGGGATCTACCAAGAGACCCAGTACTTC; len: 14; d_gene: -; v_gene: TRBV29-1; j_gene: TRBJ2-5; abundance: -
CDR3aa: CASSYRTGASEKLFF; CDR3nt: TGTGCCAGCAGTTACCGGACAGGGGCGAGTGAAAAACTGTTTTTT; len: 15; d_gene: TRBD1; v_gene: TRBV6-5; j_gene: TRBJ1-4; abundance: -
CDR3aa: CASSSGTSRYF; CDR3nt: TGTGCCAGCAGCAGCGGGACTAGTCGGTACTTC; len: 11; d_gene: TRBD2; v_gene: TRBV5-6; j_gene: TRBJ2-5; abundance: -
CDR3aa: CASSYGQGMNTEAFF; CDR3nt: TGTGCCAGCAGTTACGGGCAGGGAATGAACACTGAAGCTTTCTTT; len: 15; d_gene: -; v_gene: TRBV6-5; j_gene: TRBJ1-1; abundance: -
CDR3aa: CASSLQGRDGYTF; CDR3nt: TGTGCCAGCAGTTTACAAGGGCGGGATGGCTACACCTTC; len: 13; d_gene: -; v_gene: TRBV12-3/TRBV12-4; j_gene: TRBJ1-2; abundance: -
CDR3aa: CATDGTSGSYEQYF; CDR3nt: TGTGCCACCGATGGGACTAGCGGTTCCTACGAGCAGTACTTC; len: 14; d_gene: TRBD2; v_gene: TRBV28; j_gene: TRBJ2-7; abundance: -
CDR3aa: CASSPPRTTNEKLFF; CDR3nt: TGTGCCAGCTCACCGCCGCGCACAACTAATGAAAAACTGTTTTTT; len: 15; d_gene: -; v_gene: TRBV18; j_gene: TRBJ1-4; abundance: many
CDR3aa: CASSFTGTSVNEQFF; CDR3nt: TGTGCCAGCAGCTTCACCGGGACTAGCGTGAATGAGCAGTTCTTC; len: 15; d_gene: TRBD2; v_gene: TRBV7-2; j_gene: TRBJ2-1; abundance: -
CDR3aa: CASRDRLYEQYF; CDR3nt: TGTGCCAGCCGTGACAGACTCTACGAGCAGTACTTC; len: 12; d_gene: -; v_gene: TRBV6-1; j_gene: TRBJ2-7; abundance: -